Listed below are T cell receptor beta chains from one sample, sequenced in a study of blood T cell repertoires in COVID-19. The assay was immunoSEQ multiplex PCR, and TCRdb's table has in-frame clones only and misses some. There are 60,000 to 65,000 clones in the sample; almost 85% occur only once, and 15% to 20% lies in the top ten. The sequencing sample was made of peripheral blood. Source of these receptors: a man in his sixties with COVID-19, enrolled during active disease. The CDR3 runs from the conserved cysteine through the conserved F or W. A D gene is named only where the DNA matches it firmly. Only some rows state a clone size, as once, few, many or a class for expanded clones.

. | . | TRBJ1-1 | TRBV3-1/TRBV3-2 | TGTGCCAGCAGCCAAGCTGTAATCGGCACTGAAGCTTTCTTT | CASSQAVIGTEAFF
. | . | TRBJ1-6 | TRBV18 | TGTGCCAGCTCACCCGGGAATTCACCCCTCCACTTT | CASSPGNSPLHF
. | . | TRBJ2-5 | TRBV5-1 | TGCGCCAGCAGCGAGGTACAGGGAGTACAAGAGACCCAGTACTTC | CASSEVQGVQETQYF
. | . | TRBJ2-5 | TRBV28 | TGTGCCAGCAGTTTAGGAGTGACCCAGTACTTC | CASSLGVTQYF
. | TRBD1 | TRBJ1-2 | TRBV3-1/TRBV3-2 | TGTGCCAGCAGCCGAACAGGGGATGGCTACACCTTC | CASSRTGDGYTF
. | . | TRBJ1-1 | TRBV5-1 | TGCGCCAGCAGCAAGCGGGACGGGGGGAACACTGAAGCTTTCTTT | CASSKRDGGNTEAFF
. | TRBD2 | TRBJ2-3 | TRBV3-1/TRBV3-2 | TGTGCCAGCAGTGCAAGCGGGGGGGCCCCAGATACGCAGTATTTT | CASSASGGAPDTQYF
. | TRBD1 | TRBJ1-2 | TRBV5-1 | TGCGCCAGCAGCTACGGACAGGGCTATGGCTACACCTTC | CASSYGQGYGYTF
. | TRBD2 | TRBJ2-7 | TRBV6-5 | TGTGCCAGCAGTCTCGGACTAGCGGGGGGCCACGAGCAGTACTTC | CASSLGLAGGHEQYF
. | TRBD1 | TRBJ2-7 | TRBV24-1 | TGTGCCACCAGTGAAAGGGGGCCCTCGAACGAGCAGTACTTC | CATSERGPSNEQYF
. | . | TRBJ2-7 | TRBV19 | TGTGCCAGTAGTTTGAGCCGGACTTTCCCGACCTACGAGCAGTACTTC | CASSLSRTFPTYEQYF
once | TRBD1 | TRBJ1-1 | TRBV19 | TGTGCCAGTAGTTCTACAGGGGGCGCAGGTGCTTTCTTT | CASSSTGGAGAFF
. | . | TRBJ1-3 | TRBV3-1/TRBV3-2 | TGTGCCAGCAGCCAAGGACAGTGGGCTAGCTCTGGAAACACCATATATTTT | CASSQGQWASSGNTIYF
. | . | TRBJ1-3 | TRBV4-2 | TGTGCCAGCAGCCAAGAGAAGGGGAACTGGGCTGGAAACACCATATATTTT | CASSQEKGNWAGNTIYF
. | TRBD2 | TRBJ2-7 | TRBV28 | TGTGCCAGCAGTTTTCCGGCTAGCGGGGGGGAGCAGTACTTC | CASSFPASGGEQYF
once | TRBD1 | TRBJ1-5 | TRBV28 | TGTGCCAGCAGTTTAGGCGGGACAGGGAATCAGCCCCAGCATTTT | CASSLGGTGNQPQHF
once | . | TRBJ2-7 | TRBV5-6 | TGTGCCAGCAGCCAGGAGGGGGGGGGCTCCTACGAGCAGTACTTC | CASSQEGGGSYEQYF
few | TRBD2 | TRBJ2-1 | TRBV7-7 | TGTGCCACAGGCTCTGGGCGGGAGGTTTGGTCCTACAATGAGCAGTTCTTC | CATGSGREVWSYNEQFF
. | . | TRBJ2-1 | TRBV18 | TGTGCCAGCGCGGGACTGGGCGAGGGCAATGAGCAGTTCTTC | CASAGLGEGNEQFF
. | . | TRBJ2-7 | TRBV28 | TGTGCCAGCAGGTATCCTCTAACCTACGAGCAGTACTTC | CASRYPLTYEQYF
few | . | TRBJ2-3 | TRBV6-1 | TGTGCCAGCAGTGAAGAAGGGAGGCTCCTTGTGAATACGCAGTATTTT | CASSEEGRLLVNTQYF
. | TRBD1 | TRBJ1-3 | TRBV10-2 | TGCGCCAGCAGAAAGACAGGGAACGCTGGAAACACCATATATTTT | CASRKTGNAGNTIYF
. | . | TRBJ1-1 | TRBV15 | TGTGCCACCAGCGGGGCCCTGAACGCTTTCTTT | CATSGALNAFF
. | . | TRBJ2-5 | TRBV10-2 | TGCGCCAGCAGTGGGGACACACAAGAGACCCAGTACTTC | CASSGDTQETQYF
. | TRBD2 | TRBJ2-2 | TRBV2 | TGTGCCAGCAGTGAAGCGCCTCTAGCGGGGGGGCCGCTGTTTTTT | CASSEAPLAGGPLFF
. | TRBD1 | TRBJ1-4 | TRBV9 | TGTGCCAGCAGCCCCCATGGGGGACAGGGAGAAGAAAAACTGTTTTTT | CASSPHGGQGEEKLFF
. | TRBD1 | TRBJ1-1 | TRBV7-6 | TGTGCCAGCAGCTCCGGACAGGGTGGGTACACTGAAGCTTTCTTT | CASSSGQGGYTEAFF
. | TRBD1 | TRBJ2-3 | TRBV6-5 | TGTGCCAGCACCACCACAGGGGGAGATACGCAGTATTTT | CASTTTGGDTQYF
. | TRBD2 | TRBJ2-3 | TRBV5-1 | TGCGCCAGCAGCCATCGGGAGGCCGGCACAGATACGCAGTATTTT | CASSHREAGTDTQYF
many | . | TRBJ1-5 | TRBV24-1 | TGTGCCACCAGTGATGCGCACAATCAGCCCCAGCATTTT | CATSDAHNQPQHF
. | TRBD2 | TRBJ2-7 | TRBV5-1 | TGCGCCAGCAGCGAGCCGGGACTAGTGGAGCAGTACTTC | CASSEPGLVEQYF
. | TRBD1 | TRBJ1-2 | TRBV29-1 | TGCAGCGTTGGGGACAGGGGGATAACATCCGGCTACACCTTC | CSVGDRGITSGYTF
. | TRBD2 | TRBJ2-5 | TRBV5-1 | TGCGCCAGCTCTAGCGGGGAACAAGAGACCCAGTACTTC | CASSSGEQETQYF
. | . | TRBJ1-2 | TRBV11-3 | TGTGCCAGCACCGTCGACGGGAGGATTTATGGCTACACCTTC | CASTVDGRIYGYTF
few | TRBD1 | TRBJ1-5 | TRBV15 | TGTGCCACCAGCCTATGGACAGGGGGCAATCAGCCCCAGCATTTT | CATSLWTGGNQPQHF
. | TRBD1 | TRBJ1-5 | TRBV3-1/TRBV3-2 | TGTGCCAGCAGCCCACCGGGACAGGGTAATCAGCCCCAGCATTTT | CASSPPGQGNQPQHF
. | . | TRBJ2-5 | TRBV5-1 | TGCGCCAGCAGCACGGGAGCCAAAGAGACCCAGTACTTC | CASSTGAKETQYF
few | TRBD2 | TRBJ2-3 | TRBV13 | TGTGCCAGCAGCTCCTACCACTCTAGCGGGGGGGGCACAGATACGCAGTATTTT | CASSSYHSSGGGTDTQYF
. | TRBD1 | TRBJ1-5 | TRBV19 | TGTGCCAGTAGTATGAGGGGACAGCCATGGGATAGTCAGCCCCAGCATTTT | CASSMRGQPWDSQPQHF
. | TRBD1 | TRBJ1-1 | TRBV4-2 | TGTGCCAGCAGCCATCGACAGGGGGCGCGGAGCACTGAAGCTTTCTTT | CASSHRQGARSTEAFF
. | . | TRBJ1-4 | TRBV29-1 | TGCAGCGCATACACCCCAACTAATGAAAAACTGTTTTTT | CSAYTPTNEKLFF
. | . | TRBJ1-6 | TRBV30 | TGTGCCTTTACCGCAGGGGTAGATAATTCACCCCTCCACTTT | CAFTAGVDNSPLHF
. | . | TRBJ1-2 | TRBV27 | TGTGCCAGCAGTCTTTTCGCCGGAGAAAACTATGGCTACACCTTC | CASSLFAGENYGYTF
. | . | TRBJ1-1 | TRBV30 | TGTGCCTGGAGTGTAATGGACACAACCTATGAAGCTTTCTTT | CAWSVMDTTYEAFF
. | . | TRBJ1-2 | TRBV6-5 | TGTGCCAGCAGTTACCAACACACCACTAACTATGGCTACACCTTC | CASSYQHTTNYGYTF
few | . | TRBJ1-2 | TRBV11-3 | TGTGCCAGCAGCTCCCCAGACAGGTCCTATGGCTACACCTTC | CASSSPDRSYGYTF
. | . | TRBJ1-5 | TRBV15 | TGTGCCACCAGCAGAGGGCAGATAAATCAGCCCCAGCATTTT | CATSRGQINQPQHF
. | . | TRBJ1-2 | TRBV19 | TGTGCCAGTACCCAGTGGAGCCACTATGGCTACACCTTC | CASTQWSHYGYTF
. | . | TRBJ2-5 | TRBV7-9 | TGTGCCAGCAGCCAAACGATACGAGCCTACCAAGAGACCCAGTACTTC | CASSQTIRAYQETQYF
few | . | TRBJ2-7 | TRBV12-2 | TGTGCAAGTCGCTTAGGAGATAAGGGGAAGGACAACTACGAGCAGTACTTC | CASRLGDKGKDNYEQYF
. | . | TRBJ2-6 | TRBV5-1 | TGCGCCAGCAGCGTCAGAGGCTCTGGGGCCAACGTCCTGACTTTC | CASSVRGSGANVLTF
. | TRBD1 | TRBJ2-3 | TRBV5-1 | TGCGCCAGCAGACCGGACAGGGGCACAGATACGCAGTATTTT | CASRPDRGTDTQYF
few | . | TRBJ1-2 | TRBV5-4 | TGTGCCAGCAGCTTGGAAATTAGCAGTTCCTATGGCTACACCTTC | CASSLEISSSYGYTF
. | TRBD1 | TRBJ1-2 | TRBV9 | TGTGCCAGCAGCGTTTCGGACAGGGATGGCTACACCTTC | CASSVSDRDGYTF
few | . | TRBJ1-2 | TRBV12-3/TRBV12-4 | TGTGCCAGCAAGCCTGTCAGCGTCTATGGCTACACCTTC | CASKPVSVYGYTF
few | . | TRBJ1-6 | TRBV14 | TGTGCCAGCAGCCCCTCCTCGGGGAATTCACCCCTCCACTTT | CASSPSSGNSPLHF